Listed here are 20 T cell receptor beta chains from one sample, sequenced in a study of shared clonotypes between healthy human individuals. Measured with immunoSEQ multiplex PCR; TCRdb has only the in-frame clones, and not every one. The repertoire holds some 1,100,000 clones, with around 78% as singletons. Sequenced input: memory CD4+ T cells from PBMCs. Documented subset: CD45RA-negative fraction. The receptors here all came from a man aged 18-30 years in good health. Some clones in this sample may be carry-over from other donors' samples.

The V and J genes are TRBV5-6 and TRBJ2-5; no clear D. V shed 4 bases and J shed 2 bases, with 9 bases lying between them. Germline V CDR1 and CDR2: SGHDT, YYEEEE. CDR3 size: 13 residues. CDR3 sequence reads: CASSLDRQETQYF. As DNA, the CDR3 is TGTGCCAGCAGCCTAGATAGACAAGAGACCCAGTACTTC.

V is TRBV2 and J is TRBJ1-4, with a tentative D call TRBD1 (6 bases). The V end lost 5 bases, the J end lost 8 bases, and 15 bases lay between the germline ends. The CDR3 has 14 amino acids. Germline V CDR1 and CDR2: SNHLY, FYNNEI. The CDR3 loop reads CASSTTGSREKLFF. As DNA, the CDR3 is TGTGCCAGCAGTACCACAGGGTCAAGAGAAAAACTGTTTTTT.

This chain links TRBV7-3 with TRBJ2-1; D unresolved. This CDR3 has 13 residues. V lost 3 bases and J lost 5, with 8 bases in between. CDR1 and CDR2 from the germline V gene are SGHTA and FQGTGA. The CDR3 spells CASSFKNHNEQFF. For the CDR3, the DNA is TGTGCCAGCAGCTTCAAGAATCACAATGAGCAGTTCTTC.

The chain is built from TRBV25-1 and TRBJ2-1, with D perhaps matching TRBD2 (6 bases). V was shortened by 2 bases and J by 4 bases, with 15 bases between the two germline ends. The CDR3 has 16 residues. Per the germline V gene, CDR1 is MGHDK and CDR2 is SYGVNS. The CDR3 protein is CASSEGPLANYNEQFF. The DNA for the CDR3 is TGTGCCAGCAGTGAAGGACCACTAGCTAATTACAATGAGCAGTTCTTC.

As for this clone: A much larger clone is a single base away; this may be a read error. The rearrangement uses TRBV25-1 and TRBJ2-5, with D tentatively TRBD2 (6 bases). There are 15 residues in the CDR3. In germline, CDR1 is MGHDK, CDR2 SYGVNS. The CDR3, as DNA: TGTGCCAGCAGTAGCCGGGACTGGTACCAAGAGACCCGGTACTTC. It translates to CASSSRDWYQETRYF.

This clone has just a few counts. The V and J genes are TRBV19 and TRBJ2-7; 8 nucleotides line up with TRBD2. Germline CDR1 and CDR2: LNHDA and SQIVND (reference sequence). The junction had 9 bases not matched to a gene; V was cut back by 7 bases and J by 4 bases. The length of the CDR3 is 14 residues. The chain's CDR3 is CASKSRSGSYEQYF. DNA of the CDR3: TGTGCCAGTAAAAGTAGAAGCGGGAGTTACGAGCAGTACTTC.

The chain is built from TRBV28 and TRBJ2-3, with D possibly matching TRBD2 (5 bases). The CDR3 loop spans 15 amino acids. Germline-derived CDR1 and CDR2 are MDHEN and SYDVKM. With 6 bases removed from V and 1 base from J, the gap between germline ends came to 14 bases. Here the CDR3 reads CASRRGILGTDTQYF. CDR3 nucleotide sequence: TGTGCCAGCAGGCGAGGGATACTGGGCACAGATACGCAGTATTTT. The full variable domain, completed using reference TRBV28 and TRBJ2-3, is DVKVTQSSRYLVKRTGEKVFLECVQDMDHENMFWYRQDPGLGLRLIYFSYDVKMKEKGDIPEGYSVSREKKERFSLILESASTNQTSMYLCASRRGILGTDTQYFGPGTRLTVL.

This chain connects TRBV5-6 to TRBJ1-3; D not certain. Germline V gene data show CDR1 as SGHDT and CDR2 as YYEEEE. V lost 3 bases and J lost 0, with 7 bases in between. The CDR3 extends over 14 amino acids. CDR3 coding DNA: TGTGCCAGCAGCTCAGACCTCTCTGGAAACACCATATATTTT. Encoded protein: CASSSDLSGNTIYF.

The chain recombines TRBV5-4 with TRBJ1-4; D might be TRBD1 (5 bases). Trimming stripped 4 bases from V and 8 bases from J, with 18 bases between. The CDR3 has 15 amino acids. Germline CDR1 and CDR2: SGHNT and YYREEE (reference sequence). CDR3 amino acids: CASSHTGGRQEKLFF. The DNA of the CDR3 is TGTGCCAGCAGCCATACAGGAGGAAGGCAGGAAAAACTGTTTTTT.

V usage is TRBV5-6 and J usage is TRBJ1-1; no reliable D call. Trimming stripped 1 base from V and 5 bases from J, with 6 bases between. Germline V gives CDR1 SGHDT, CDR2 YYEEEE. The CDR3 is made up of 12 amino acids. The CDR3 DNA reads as TGTGCCAGCAGCTTGCGAAGAACTGAAGCTTTCTTT. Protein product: CASSLRRTEAFF.

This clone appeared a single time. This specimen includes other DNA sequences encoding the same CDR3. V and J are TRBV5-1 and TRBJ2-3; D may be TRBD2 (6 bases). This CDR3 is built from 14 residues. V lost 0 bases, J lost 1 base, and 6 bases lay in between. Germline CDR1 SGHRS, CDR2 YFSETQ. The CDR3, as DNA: TGCGCCAGCAGCTTGGCGGGAGGCACAGATACGCAGTATTTT. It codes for CASSLAGGTDTQYF. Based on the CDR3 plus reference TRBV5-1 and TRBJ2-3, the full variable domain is KAGVTQTPRYLIKTRGQQVTLSCSPISGHRSVSWYQQTPGQGLQFLFEYFSETQRNKGNFPGRFSGRQFSNSRSEMNVSTLELGDSALYLCASSLAGGTDTQYFGPGTRLTVL.

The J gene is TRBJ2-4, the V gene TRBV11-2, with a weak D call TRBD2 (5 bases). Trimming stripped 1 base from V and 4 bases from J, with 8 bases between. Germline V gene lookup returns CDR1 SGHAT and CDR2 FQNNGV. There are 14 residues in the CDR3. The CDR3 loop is CASSLGTLKNIQYF. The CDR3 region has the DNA TGTGCCAGCAGCTTAGGGACTCTTAAAAACATTCAGTACTTC. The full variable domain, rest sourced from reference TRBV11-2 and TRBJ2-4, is EAGVAQSPRYKIIEKRQSVAFWCNPISGHATLYWYQQILGQGPKLLIQFQNNGVVDDSQLPKDRFSAERLKGVDSTLKIQPAKLEDSAVYLCASSLGTLKNIQYFGAGTRLSVL.

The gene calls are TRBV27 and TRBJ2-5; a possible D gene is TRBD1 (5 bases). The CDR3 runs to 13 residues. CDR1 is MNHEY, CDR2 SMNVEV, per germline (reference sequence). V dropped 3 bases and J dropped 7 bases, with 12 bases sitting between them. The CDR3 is CASSFARQGTQYF. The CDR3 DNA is TGTGCCAGCAGTTTCGCCCGGCAGGGGACCCAGTACTTC.

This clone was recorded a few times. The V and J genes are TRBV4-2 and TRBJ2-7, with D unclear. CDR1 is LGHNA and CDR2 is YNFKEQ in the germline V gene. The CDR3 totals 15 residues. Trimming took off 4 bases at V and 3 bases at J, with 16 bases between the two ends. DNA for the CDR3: TGTGCCAGCAGCCCGATGGACGGCCCCCTCTACGAGCAGTACTTC. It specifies CASSPMDGPLYEQYF.

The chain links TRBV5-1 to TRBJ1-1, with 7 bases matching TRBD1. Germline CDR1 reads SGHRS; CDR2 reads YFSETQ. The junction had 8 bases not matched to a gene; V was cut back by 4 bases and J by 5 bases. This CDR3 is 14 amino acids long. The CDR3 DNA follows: TGCGCCAGCAGCGTAGGGGGCGCCGATACTGAAGCTTTCTTT. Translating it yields CASSVGGADTEAFF.

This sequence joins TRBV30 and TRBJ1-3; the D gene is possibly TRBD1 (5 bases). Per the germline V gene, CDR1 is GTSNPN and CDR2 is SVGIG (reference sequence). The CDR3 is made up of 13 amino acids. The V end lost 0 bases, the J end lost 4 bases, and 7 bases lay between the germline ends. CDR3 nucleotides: TGTGCCTGGAGTGTCGGACACGGAAACACCATATATTTT. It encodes CAWSVGHGNTIYF.

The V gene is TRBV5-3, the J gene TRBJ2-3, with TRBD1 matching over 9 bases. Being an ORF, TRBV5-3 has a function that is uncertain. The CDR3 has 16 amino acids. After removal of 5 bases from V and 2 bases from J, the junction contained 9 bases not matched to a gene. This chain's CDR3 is CARRSRQGGPTDTQYF. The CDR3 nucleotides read TGTGCCAGAAGATCCCGACAGGGGGGTCCCACAGATACGCAGTATTTT.

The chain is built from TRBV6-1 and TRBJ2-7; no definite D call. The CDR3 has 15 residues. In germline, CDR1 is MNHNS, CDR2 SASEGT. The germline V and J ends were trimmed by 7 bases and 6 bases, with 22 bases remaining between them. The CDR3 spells CASTVSLSGLSEQYF. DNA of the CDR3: TGTGCCAGCACTGTATCCTTGTCCGGGCTTTCCGAGCAGTACTTC.

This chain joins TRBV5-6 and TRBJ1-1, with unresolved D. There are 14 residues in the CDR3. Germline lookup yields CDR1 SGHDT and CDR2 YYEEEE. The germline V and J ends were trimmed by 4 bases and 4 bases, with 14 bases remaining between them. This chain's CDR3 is CASSVEPVGTEAFF. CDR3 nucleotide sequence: TGTGCCAGCAGCGTGGAGCCGGTGGGCACTGAAGCTTTCTTT.

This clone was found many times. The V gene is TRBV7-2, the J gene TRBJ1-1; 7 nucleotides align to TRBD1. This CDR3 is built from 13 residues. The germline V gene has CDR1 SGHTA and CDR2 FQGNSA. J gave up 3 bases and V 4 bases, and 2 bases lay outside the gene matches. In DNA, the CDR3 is TGTGCCAGCAGCTCGGGACAGTACACTGAAGCTTTCTTT. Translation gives CASSSGQYTEAFF.